This is a list of T cell receptor beta chains from one sample in a study of shared clonotypes between healthy human individuals. The repertoire was sequenced with immunoSEQ multiplex PCR; TCRdb's copy has only in-frame clones and lacks some. The sample holds more than 2 million clones, just under 95% seen once. The sample was naive CD8+ T cells from PBMCs. Receptors originate from a man aged 18 to 29 in good health. Some clones in this sample may be carry-over from other donors' samples. CDR3s leave out the opening cysteine and the closing phenylalanine or tryptophan.

>12|TRBJ1-1|TRBV7-9
ASSPSYSYTEAF
>14|TRBJ1-5|TRBV21-1
ASSKASRGSQQPQH
>12|TRBJ2-5|TRBV7-7
ASSSDRDQETQY
>13|TRBJ1-3|TRBV27
ASSLAGYSGNTIY
>17|TRBJ2-3|TRBV27
ASSPIGTSGSGATDTQY
>12|TRBJ1-2|TRBV2
ASSPGRNNYGYT
>13|TRBJ1-1|TRBV11-1
ASSPQTAMNTEAF
>11|TRBJ2-1|TRBV7-9
ASSAGTGYEQF
>11|TRBJ2-7|TRBV19
ASSTGQGSEQY
>15|TRBJ2-2|TRBV9
ASSFSWQEPNTGELF
>13|TRBJ1-2|TRBV5-8
ASSLAGEINYGYT
>9|TRBJ2-2|TRBV19
ASSPNGELF
>18|TRBJ2-1|TRBV9
ASSVVVSGYSLSSYNEQF
>14|TRBJ1-3|TRBV4-3
ASSQVVRGPGDTIY
>11|TRBJ1-4|TRBV7-8
ASTQLSNEKLF
>13|TRBJ2-7|TRBV4-2
ASSAGTSGYYEQY
>13|TRBJ1-1|TRBV10-2
ASSEFGQGNTEAF
>13|TRBJ2-7|TRBV27
ASSPTGIAAYEQY
>15|TRBJ2-3|TRBV7-8
ASSSLLLAGSTDTQY
>9|TRBJ2-7|TRBV20-1
SARDLYEQY
>14|TRBJ1-1|TRBV28
ASRYRGTLVNTEAF
>10|TRBJ2-7|TRBV29-1
SVDAGTYEQY
>14|TRBJ1-1|TRBV5-8
ASRRERQGPNTEAF
>13|TRBJ2-7|TRBV7-9
ASSPRGSLIYEQY
>14|TRBJ1-1|TRBV6-6
ASSYEVEEMNTEAF
>13|TRBJ2-5|TRBV7-2
ASSLARGRVETQY
>14|TRBJ2-1|TRBV7-9
ASSTILAGGRLEQF
>14|TRBJ2-5|TRBV4-1
ASSPGLAGGQETQY
>12|TRBJ2-7|TRBV7-9
ASSRTSGSYEQY
>11|TRBJ1-5|TRBV27
ASSPRSGQPQH
>15|TRBJ2-3|TRBV7-9
ASSLPGTRPSTDTQY
>13|TRBJ1-1|TRBV7-9
ASSSPNRLNTEAF
>13|TRBJ1-1|TRBV28
ASSLGPEAGTEAF
>13|TRBJ2-5|TRBV9
ASSVGGDPKETQY
>12|TRBJ2-3|TRBV4-1
ASSRTSGTDTQY
>13|TRBJ2-7|TRBV6-6
ASSYVASETYEQY
>10|TRBJ2-7|TRBV28
ASSPWEGEQY
>14|TRBJ2-5|TRBV29-1
SVAGGRLHPGETQY
>11|TRBJ1-1|TRBV10-2
ASRQRFDTEAF
>14|TRBJ2-1|TRBV7-9
ASSPGLAGAHNEQF
>11|TRBJ2-7|TRBV7-6
ASSFGLGDEQY
>16|TRBJ2-1|TRBV27
ASSFRGLAGLSYNEQF
>12|TRBJ2-7|TRBV5-1
ASSLAGTKYEQY
>13|TRBJ2-7|TRBV6-5
ASSYSEAGFSEQY
>13|TRBJ2-1|TRBV11-2
ASSLAGGNSGEQF
>14|TRBJ1-5|TRBV28
ASSLLGMRSNQPQH
>12|TRBJ2-7|TRBV19
ASSIGGSGYEQY
>13|TRBJ2-1|TRBV28
ASSLSGGAYNEQF
>13|TRBJ2-2|TRBV14
ASSQTLRRTGELF
>10|TRBJ1-6|TRBV27
ASDFPDSPLH
>11|TRBJ1-1|TRBV10-3
AIRGTANTEAF
>12|TRBJ2-7|TRBV11-2
ASSLGRGVDEQY
>12|TRBJ1-1|TRBV10-3
AISARTVNIEAF
>14|TRBJ1-4|TRBV6-4
ASTEFEEESNEKLF